Listed below are T cell receptor beta chains from one sample, sequenced in a study of blood T cell repertoires in COVID-19. This table comes from immunoSEQ multiplex PCR, and its TCRdb copy is limited to in-frame clones, with some not included. The data contain fewer than 150,000 clones, about 80% of them singletons. The sample consisted of peripheral blood. All receptors derive from a human donor in a cohort sampled during active COVID-19. Each CDR3 is given with its conserved first and last residue. Fields, in order: clone size, J gene, D gene, V gene, CDR3 length, CDR3 DNA, CDR3 protein. A D gene is named only where the DNA matches it firmly. Part of the rows lack a size; the others show once, few, many or a class for expanded clones.

>.|TRBJ2-3|.|TRBV6-5|15
TGTGCCAGCAGCTCCACCGGGACTCCGACAGATACGCAGTATTTT
CASSSTGTPTDTQYF
>.|TRBJ1-1|.|TRBV25-1|14
TGTGCCAGCAGTGAATATCGGCAGGGATCTGAAGCTTTCTTT
CASSEYRQGSEAFF
>.|TRBJ2-1|TRBD1|TRBV11-3|14
TGTGCCAGCAGCCCTTGGGACAGTCCCAATGAGCAGTTCTTC
CASSPWDSPNEQFF
>.|TRBJ1-6|.|TRBV5-5|19
TGTGCCAGCAGCTTGGACAGTCAGGGCAGGAGCTCCTATAATTCACCCCTCCACTTT
CASSLDSQGRSSYNSPLHF
>.|TRBJ2-7|TRBD1|TRBV6-2/TRBV6-3|14
TGTGCCAGCAGTTATTGGGGACAGGGATACGAGCAGTACTTC
CASSYWGQGYEQYF
>.|TRBJ2-3|.|TRBV18|14
TGTGCCAGCTCACCAAGGACTGACCCAGATACGCAGTATTTT
CASSPRTDPDTQYF
>.|TRBJ2-7|.|TRBV6-5|15
TGTGCCAGCAGCTCCGGGACAAGAGATACCTACGAGCAGTACTTC
CASSSGTRDTYEQYF
>few|TRBJ1-2|.|TRBV19|12
TGTGCCAGTAGCCCCACCGGCTATGGCTACACCTTC
CASSPTGYGYTF
>.|TRBJ1-6|.|TRBV6-5|14
TGTGCCAGCCGTAGAGGCTCCTATAATTCACCCCTCCACTTT
CASRRGSYNSPLHF
>.|TRBJ1-3|TRBD1|TRBV6-6|13
TGTGCCAGCAGCCGTGGACAGGGGAACACCATATATTTT
CASSRGQGNTIYF
>.|TRBJ2-5|TRBD1|TRBV5-4|14
TGTGCCAGCAGCCTTCTACAGGGGGGAGAGACCCAGTACTTC
CASSLLQGGETQYF
>.|TRBJ1-2|TRBD1|TRBV28|18
TGTGCCAGCAGTTTATACAGGGGCCTGCATAAGGGAGACTATGGCTACACCTTC
CASSLYRGLHKGDYGYTF
>.|TRBJ1-2|.|TRBV5-1|15
TGCGCCAGCAGCTTAACGTCCCGGGCTAACTATGGCTACACCTTC
CASSLTSRANYGYTF
>few|TRBJ1-6|.|TRBV5-4|13
TGTGCCAGCAGCCGGGACAATAATTCACCCCTCCACTTT
CASSRDNNSPLHF
>few|TRBJ1-4|.|TRBV7-9|14
TGTGCCAGCAGCCCCCTCCTCGGGGGTGAAAAACTGTTTTTT
CASSPLLGGEKLFF
>.|TRBJ2-3|TRBD2|TRBV3-1/TRBV3-2|18
TGTGCCAGCAGCCAAGTAGCCCTACAGCGGGGGGGCAGAGGTACGCAGTATTTT
CASSQVALQRGGRGTQYF
>few|TRBJ2-5|TRBD2|TRBV19|15
TGTGCCAGTAGTATGGGAGCGGGGGAATGGGAGACCCAGTACTTC
CASSMGAGEWETQYF
>.|TRBJ2-1|.|TRBV10-1|13
TGCGCCAGCAGCCAACTTCAGGGTGGTGAGCAGTTCTTC
CASSQLQGGEQFF
>.|TRBJ2-2|.|TRBV11-3|16
TGTGCCAGCAGCGATAGCCAGGGGTTCGGCACCGGGGAGCTGTTTTTT
CASSDSQGFGTGELFF
>.|TRBJ1-5|.|TRBV5-1|15
TGCGCCAGCAGCTTGGACGGGGTGGCGGATCAGCCCCAGCATTTT
CASSLDGVADQPQHF
>.|TRBJ1-2|.|TRBV6-1|14
TGTGCCAGCAGTGAGACCCTGGGCAGCTATGGCTACACCTTC
CASSETLGSYGYTF
>few|TRBJ2-7|TRBD2|TRBV15|14
TGTGCCACCAGCAGGCGCCGGGACTACTACGAGCAGTACTTC
CATSRRRDYYEQYF
>.|TRBJ2-7|TRBD1|TRBV5-1|12
TGCGCCAGCAGCATCGACAGGGGCGAGCAGTACTTC
CASSIDRGEQYF
>.|TRBJ2-7|TRBD1|TRBV10-2|13
TGCGCCAGCGGACAGGGAGCTGTCTACGAGCAGTACTTC
CASGQGAVYEQYF
>.|TRBJ1-2|.|TRBV12-5|12
TGTGCTAGTGCCCCCCAGGAGGGGTTAGACACCTTC
CASAPQEGLDTF
>.|TRBJ2-2|.|TRBV9|15
TGTGCCAGCAGCACCAGGGGGGATAACACCGGGGAGCTGTTTTTT
CASSTRGDNTGELFF